One and the same sample provided the 18 T cell receptor beta chains below, sequenced in a study of cytomegalovirus exposure and HLA in healthy donors. In the PCR, 60 Vbeta and 13 Jbeta primers were used. Measured with immunoSEQ multiplex PCR; TCRdb has only the in-frame clones, and not every one. This sample has more than 35,000 clones, with approximately 75% found just once. The sequenced sample consisted of PBMCs. The source of these receptors is a man aged 40-50 years in good health and CMV-seronegative.

The rearrangement joins TRBV7-6 to TRBJ2-2, with TRBD1 as a possible D gene (8 bases). Germline loops: CDR1 SGHVS, CDR2 FNYEAQ. Trimming removed 5 bases from V and 4 bases from J, with 17 bases in between. CDR3 size: 16 residues. The CDR3 DNA sequence: TGTGCCAGCAGCCCCCGGACAGGGAGGGGCACCGGGGAGCTGTTTTTT. Encoded protein: CASSPRTGRGTGELFF.

This sequence joins TRBV7-2 and TRBJ2-7, with a weak D call TRBD1 (5 bases). This CDR3 has 14 residues. The germline CDR1 and CDR2 sequences are SGHTA and FQGNSA. The V end was cut by 7 bases, the J end by 2 bases, with 15 bases between. This CDR3 reads CASTVITGPYEQYF. The CDR3 DNA is TGTGCCAGCACCGTGATAACAGGCCCCTACGAGCAGTACTTC.

The V gene is TRBV4-2, the J gene TRBJ2-2, with 10 bases matching TRBD2. V shed 5 bases, J shed 5 bases, and the junction held 14 bases outside the gene matches. The CDR3 extends over 18 amino acids. Germline V lookup: CDR1 LGHNA, CDR2 YNFKEQ. This CDR3 reads CASSGPSGGAGYTGELFF. CDR3 nucleotide sequence: TGTGCCAGCAGCGGACCGAGCGGGGGGGCCGGGTATACCGGGGAGCTGTTTTTT.

The chain combines TRBV9 with TRBJ1-1, with no clear D. Trimming stripped 0 bases from V and 1 base from J, with 10 bases between. CDR1 and CDR2 (germline): SGDLS, YYNGEE. The CDR3 runs 15 residues. The CDR3 reads CASSVAPGGNTEAFF. Written as DNA, the CDR3 is TGTGCCAGCAGCGTAGCGCCGGGAGGGAACACTGAAGCTTTCTTT.

This clone was recorded only once. The gene calls are TRBV4-1 and TRBJ1-5, with D unclear. V lost 1 base and J 1 base, leaving 8 bases between the germline ends. Germline V gives CDR1 MGHRA, CDR2 YSYEKL. The CDR3 is made up of 15 amino acids. CDR3 residues: CASSQGTGSNQPQHF. CDR3 nucleotides: TGCGCCAGCAGCCAAGGTACCGGGAGCAATCAGCCCCAGCATTTT.

The rearrangement joins TRBV6-1 to TRBJ2-3; TRBD1 aligns across 11 bases. Unmatched junction bases numbered 9, after V lost 8 bases and J lost 5 bases. Germline values: CDR1 MNHNS, CDR2 SASEGT. This CDR3 is built from 15 residues. CDR3 sequence reads: CASVPSGQGVDTQYF. CDR3 coding DNA: TGTGCCAGCGTACCCTCGGGACAGGGGGTAGATACGCAGTATTTT.

This clone turned up a few times. V is TRBV6-1 and J is TRBJ1-1, with D uncertain. The germline gives CDR1 MNHNS, CDR2 SASEGT. The CDR3 is 14 amino acids. V gave up 2 bases and J gave up 0 bases, with 7 bases separating them. The CDR3 sequence: CASSERRMNTEAFF. The DNA for the CDR3 is TGTGCCAGCAGTGAAAGGAGAATGAACACTGAAGCTTTCTTT.

V is TRBV4-1 and J is TRBJ2-3; TRBD2 aligns across 9 bases. This CDR3 region has 19 residues. The V gene end was trimmed by 3 bases and the J gene end by 1 base; junction bases not matched to a gene: 14. The V gene's germline CDR1 is MGHRA and CDR2 YSYEKL. The CDR3 region is CASSQGGRGGVKGTDTQYF. The CDR3 DNA reads as TGCGCCAGCAGCCAGGGTGGGCGGGGGGGCGTAAAAGGCACAGATACGCAGTATTTT.

The table lists this clone with a count of one. V usage is TRBV30 and J usage is TRBJ1-1; D not resolved. Per the germline V gene, CDR1 is GTSNPN and CDR2 is SVGIG (reference sequence). This CDR3 is built from 11 residues. The V end was cut by 5 bases, the J end by 8 bases, with 12 bases between. CDR3 region: CAWSAESEAFF. The CDR3 DNA reads TGTGCCTGGTCGGCGGAGTCCGAAGCTTTCTTT.

The chain employs TRBV11-1 and TRBJ2-7, with a weak D call TRBD2 (6 bases). The V end was cut by 5 bases, the J end by 3 bases, with 14 bases between. The CDR3 sequence is 14 residues long. The V gene's germline CDR1 is SGHAT and CDR2 FQDESV (reference sequence). CDR3 loop: CASSLSVGGYEQYF. CDR3 sequence (DNA): TGTGCCAGCAGCCTCTCGGTGGGGGGCTACGAGCAGTACTTC.

This sequence joins TRBV10-3 and TRBJ2-3; TRBD2 matches at 10 bases. The trim removed 6 bases at V and 4 bases at J, leaving 10 bases unmatched. The CDR3 has 16 amino acids. Germline loops: CDR1 ENHRY, CDR2 SYGVKD. This CDR3 is CAISPGLAGVADTQYF. The CDR3 nucleotides read TGTGCCATCAGCCCGGGGCTAGCGGGGGTCGCAGATACGCAGTATTTT.

The chain links TRBV5-4 to TRBJ1-2, with D possibly matching TRBD1 (5 bases). Germline-derived CDR1 and CDR2 are SGHNT and YYREEE (reference sequence). The germline V and J ends were trimmed by 2 bases and 4 bases, with 9 bases remaining between them. This CDR3 spans 13 amino acids. CDR3 residues: CASSFGQFYGYTF. The CDR3 region has the DNA TGTGCCAGCAGCTTCGGACAATTCTATGGCTACACCTTC.

V usage is TRBV7-9 and J usage is TRBJ2-3; 7 bases line up with TRBD2. In germline, CDR1 is SEHNR, CDR2 FQNEAQ (reference sequence). Trimming removed 4 bases from V and 5 bases from J; junction bases left unmatched: 9. The CDR3 is 15 residues long. The CDR3 DNA sequence: TGTGCCAGCAGCTCCGATTGGGGGGGGGAAGATACGCAGTATTTT. Its protein is CASSSDWGGEDTQYF.

This chain joins TRBV6-5 and TRBJ1-1; D is possibly TRBD1 (6 bases). Germline assignment: CDR1 MNHEY and CDR2 SVGAGI. The V end was cut by 4 bases, the J end by 1 base, with 7 bases between. This CDR3 has 13 amino acids. The CDR3: CASSSRGNTEAFF. The CDR3 DNA sequence: TGTGCCAGCAGTTCCAGGGGGAACACTGAAGCTTTCTTT.

The CDR3 DNA follows: TGTGCCAGCAGTGTCGCTAGCGGGGGGGAAGAGCAGTACTTC. Its translation: CASSVASGGEEQYF. The V call is TRBV27, the J call TRBJ2-7, with TRBD2 identical over 12 bases. This CDR3 is 14 amino acids long. Germline CDR1 is MNHEY and CDR2 is SMNVEV (reference sequence). V lost 5 bases to trimming and J lost 7 bases; unmatched junction nucleotides: 6.

V and J are TRBV7-8 and TRBJ2-6; the D is unclear. V was pared by 6 bases and J by 1 base, with 13 bases between. Germline V gives CDR1 SGHVS, CDR2 FQNEAQ. The CDR3 runs to 16 residues. CDR3 sequence: CASRAGLRSGANVLTF. As DNA, the CDR3 is TGTGCCAGCAGGGCAGGTCTAAGGTCTGGGGCCAACGTCCTGACTTTC.

The chain has TRBV9 and TRBJ1-6; D might be TRBD1 (6 bases). This CDR3 contains 16 residues. The V gene's germline CDR1 is SGDLS and CDR2 YYNGEE. V was pared by 0 bases and J by 0 bases, with 7 bases between. The CDR3 DNA is TGTGCCAGCAGCGTAGCAGGGGACTCCTATAATTCACCCCTCCACTTT. It translates to CASSVAGDSYNSPLHF.

This clone was seen a handful of times. The chain couples TRBV2 to TRBJ1-1; no clear D. The length of the CDR3 is 14 residues. V gave up 7 bases and J gave up 1 base, with 13 bases separating them. In germline, CDR1 is SNHLY, CDR2 FYNNEI. CDR3 protein: CASKRSFSNTEAFF. CDR3 nucleotide sequence: TGTGCCAGCAAGAGGAGTTTTTCGAACACTGAAGCTTTCTTT.